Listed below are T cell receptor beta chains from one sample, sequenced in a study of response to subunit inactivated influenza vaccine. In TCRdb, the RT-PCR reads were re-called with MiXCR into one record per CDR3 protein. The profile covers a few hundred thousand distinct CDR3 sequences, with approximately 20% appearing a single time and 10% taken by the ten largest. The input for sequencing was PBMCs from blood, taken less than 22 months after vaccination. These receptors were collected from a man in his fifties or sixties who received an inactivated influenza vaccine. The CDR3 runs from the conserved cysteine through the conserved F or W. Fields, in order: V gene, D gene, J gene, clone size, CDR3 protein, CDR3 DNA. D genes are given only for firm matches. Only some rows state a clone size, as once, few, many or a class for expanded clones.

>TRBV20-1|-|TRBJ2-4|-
CSARASLAKNIQYF
TGCAGTGCTAGAGCCAGCTTAGCCAAAAACATTCAGTACTTC
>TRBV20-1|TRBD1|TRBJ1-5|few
CSVIRGQHNQPQHF
TGCAGTGTCATAAGGGGACAGCACAATCAGCCCCAGCATTTT
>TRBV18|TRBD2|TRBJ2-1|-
CASSPLGGRADEQFF
TGTGCCAGCTCACCGTTAGGCGGGAGGGCCGATGAGCAGTTCTTC
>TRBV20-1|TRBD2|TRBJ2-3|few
CSAIGREPTDTQYF
TGCAGTGCTATTGGGAGGGAACCCACAGATACGCAGTATTTT
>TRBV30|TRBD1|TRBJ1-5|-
CAWSVDRALQPQHF
TGTGCCTGGAGTGTCGACAGGGCGCTTCAGCCCCAGCATTTT
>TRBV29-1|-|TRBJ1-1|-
CSVVQNPTEAFF
TGCAGCGTTGTCCAGAATCCCACTGAAGCTTTCTTT
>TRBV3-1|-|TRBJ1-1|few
CASSLSAGGVNTEAFF
TGTGCCAGCAGCCTAAGTGCGGGGGGTGTGAACACTGAAGCTTTCTTT
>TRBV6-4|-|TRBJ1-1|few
CASSEFQNTEAFF
TGTGCCAGCAGTGAATTTCAGAACACTGAAGCTTTCTTT
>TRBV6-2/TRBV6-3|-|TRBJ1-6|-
CASSRRPHGRTSPLHF
TGTGCCAGCAGCCGCAGACCTCACGGACGTACTTCACCCCTCCACTTT
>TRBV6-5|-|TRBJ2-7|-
CASSYSGWDYEQYF
TGTGCCAGCAGTTACTCCGGGTGGGACTACGAGCAGTACTTC
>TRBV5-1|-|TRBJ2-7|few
CASSQDGRLEQYF
TGCGCCAGCAGTCAGGATGGGAGACTCGAGCAGTACTTC
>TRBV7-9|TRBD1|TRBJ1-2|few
CASSLGDSFYGYTF
TGTGCCAGCAGCTTAGGGGACAGTTTCTATGGCTACACCTTC
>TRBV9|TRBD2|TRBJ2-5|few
CASSFRLASETQYF
TGTGCCAGCAGCTTTCGACTAGCGTCGGAGACCCAGTACTTC
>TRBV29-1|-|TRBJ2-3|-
CSVQQTDTQYF
TGCAGCGTCCAACAAACAGATACGCAGTATTTT
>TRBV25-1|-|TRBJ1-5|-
CASSESGVQPQHF
TGTGCCAGCAGTGAATCAGGGGTTCAGCCCCAGCATTTT
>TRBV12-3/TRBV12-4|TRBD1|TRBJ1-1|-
CASSPGTGRNTEAFF
TGTGCCAGCAGTCCCGGGACAGGGAGGAACACTGAAGCTTTCTTT
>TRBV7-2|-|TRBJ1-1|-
CASSQKWTQKNTEAFF
TGTGCCAGCAGCCAAAAATGGACACAGAAGAACACTGAAGCTTTCTTT
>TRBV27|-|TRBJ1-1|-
CASRNRVSSTTEAFF
TGTGCCAGCAGGAATAGGGTTAGCTCTACCACTGAAGCTTTCTTT
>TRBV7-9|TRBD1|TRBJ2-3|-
CASSRGQVADTQYF
TGTGCCAGCTCCAGGGGGCAAGTAGCAGATACGCAGTATTTT
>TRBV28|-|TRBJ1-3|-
CAISSGVRGNTIYF
TGTGCCATTTCATCGGGGGTGAGAGGAAACACCATATATTTT
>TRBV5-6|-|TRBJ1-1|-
CASSLIGTSMNTEAFF
TGTGCCAGCAGCTTGATCGGGACATCTATGAACACTGAAGCTTTCTTT
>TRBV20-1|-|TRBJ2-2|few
CSARDIYTGELFF
TGCAGTGCTAGAGATATCTACACCGGGGAGCTGTTTTTT
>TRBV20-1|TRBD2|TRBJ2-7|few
CSARWAGGPFEQYF
TGCAGTGCTAGATGGGCGGGAGGGCCTTTCGAGCAGTACTTC
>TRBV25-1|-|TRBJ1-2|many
CASSEHRDYGYTF
TGTGCCAGCAGTGAACACAGGGACTATGGCTACACCTTC
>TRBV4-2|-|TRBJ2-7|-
CASSLGTSTTYEQYF
TGTGCCAGCAGCCTCGGGACATCGACTACCTACGAGCAGTACTTC
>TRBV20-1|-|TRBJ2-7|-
CSARLQDYSYEQYF
TGCAGTGCCAGACTTCAGGACTACTCCTACGAGCAGTACTTC
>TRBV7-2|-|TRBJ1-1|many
CASSLVSQNTEAFF
TGTGCCAGCAGCTTAGTCTCTCAGAACACTGAAGCTTTCTTT
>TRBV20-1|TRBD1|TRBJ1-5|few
CSANPGTVNQPQHF
TGCAGTGCTAACCCTGGGACAGTTAATCAGCCCCAGCATTTT
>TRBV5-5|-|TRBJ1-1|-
CASSLRGTLMNTEALF
TGTGCCAGCAGCTTGAGGGGCACTCTAATGAACACTGAAGCTTTATTT
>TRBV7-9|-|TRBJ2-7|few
CASRGGDGYEQYF
TGTGCCAGCAGAGGCGGGGACGGATACGAGCAGTACTTC